Given below is one TCR beta chain in context. The entry originates in a study of cytomegalovirus exposure and HLA in healthy donors. PCR used 60 Vbeta primers and 13 Jbeta primers. Generated by immunoSEQ multiplex PCR, the TCRdb table keeps only in-frame clones and is missing some. Altogether 200,000 or so clones are present, approximately 80% being singletons, with the ten largest covering about 5.6%. This receptor was identified in a woman aged 25 to 39 in good health and CMV-seropositive. The sample comprised PBMCs.

The CDR3 region has the DNA TGTGCCAGCAGTGAACGGGCTAGCGGGGGACCTAGCTCCTACAATGAGCAGTTCTTC. Translating gives CASSERASGGPSSYNEQFF. The chain uses TRBV2 and TRBJ2-1, with 10 bases matching TRBD2. The CDR3 totals 19 residues. Germline-derived CDR1 and CDR2 are SNHLY and FYNNEI. With 2 bases clipped from V and 0 bases from J, the junction kept 10 bases outside the gene matches.